The text below deals with one T cell receptor (beta chain). The target antigen is unknown. The data belong to a study of cytotoxic CD8 clonotypes in ibrutinib-treated CLL. The wider study: Recorded responses included approximately 25 partial and 2 complete; following median roughly 70 months, approximately 14 stayed remitted and roughly 12 progressed. Response material was collected after a median approximately 11 months of treatment, range 6 to 36. The average sample held about 260,000 productive templates and 75,000 to 100,000 productive rearrangements. Study findings and constraints: Baseline levels were approached again at progression, after clonality had risen at ibrutinib response.

Profiling relied on immunoSEQ multiplex PCR, and the TCRdb table lists in-frame clones only, not all of them. The repertoire holds over 120,000 clones, with 79% as singletons. CDR3 length: 14 amino acids. The ends lost 2 bases at V and 2 bases at J; junction bases unmatched: 3. Germline CDR1 is SEHNR and CDR2 is FQNEAQ (reference sequence). The sequences come from PBMCs, collected after 12 months of ibrutinib treatment. This chain joins TRBV7-9 and TRBJ2-7; TRBD2 matches at 7 bases. This TCR was sampled from a human donor with chronic lymphocytic leukemia. The CDR3 here is CASSLRAGAYEQYF. The CDR3 DNA sequence: TGTGCCAGCAGCTTAAGGGCGGGAGCCTACGAGCAGTACTTC.